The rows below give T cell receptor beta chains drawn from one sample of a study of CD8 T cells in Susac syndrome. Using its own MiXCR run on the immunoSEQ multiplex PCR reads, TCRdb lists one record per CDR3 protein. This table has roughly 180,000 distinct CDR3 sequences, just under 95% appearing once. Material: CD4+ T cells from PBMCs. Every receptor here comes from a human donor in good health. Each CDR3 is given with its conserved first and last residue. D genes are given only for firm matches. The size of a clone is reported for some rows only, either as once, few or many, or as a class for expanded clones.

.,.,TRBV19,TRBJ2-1,CASSLIPGLVNNEQFF,TGTGCCAGTAGTCTTATCCCGGGACTGGTAAACAATGAGCAGTTCTTC
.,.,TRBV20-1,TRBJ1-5,CSATSRGNQPQHF,TGCAGTGCTACAAGCCGGGGCAATCAGCCCCAGCATTTT
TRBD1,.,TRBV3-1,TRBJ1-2,CASRAGQGVGGYTF,TGTGCCAGCAGAGCGGGACAGGGGGTTGGTGGCTACACCTTC
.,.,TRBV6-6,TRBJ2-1,CASSSGGTHNEQFF,TGTGCCAGCAGTTCTGGGGGGACTCACAATGAGCAGTTCTTC
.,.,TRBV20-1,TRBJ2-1,CSARPGPPHNEQFF,TGCAGTGCTAGACCGGGACCCCCTCACAATGAGCAGTTCTTC
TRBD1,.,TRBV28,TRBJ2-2,CASSPQPGQGAHTGELFF,TGTGCCAGCAGTCCACAACCGGGACAGGGGGCGCACACCGGGGAGCTGTTTTTT
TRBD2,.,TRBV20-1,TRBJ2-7,CSALAGGSYEQYF,TGCAGCGCTTTAGCGGGAGGGTCCTACGAGCAGTACTTC
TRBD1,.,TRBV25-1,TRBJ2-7,CASSGTGGQGYEQYF,TGTGCCAGCAGTGGGACAGGGGGCCAAGGCTACGAGCAGTACTTC
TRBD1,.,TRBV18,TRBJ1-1,CASSPQGTENTEAFF,TGTGCCAGCTCACCACAGGGGACAGAGAACACTGAAGCTTTCTTT
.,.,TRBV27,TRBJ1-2,CASSSGAPGYTF,TGTGCCAGCAGTTCAGGGGCGCCCGGCTACACCTTC
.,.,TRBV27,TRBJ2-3,CASSPRWDTQYF,TGTGCCAGCAGTCCCCGGTGGGATACGCAGTATTTT
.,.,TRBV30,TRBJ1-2,CAWSVLGGYTF,TGTGCCTGGAGTGTACTGGGTGGCTACACCTTC
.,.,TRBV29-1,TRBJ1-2,CSGRAGEWGGYTF,TGCAGCGGTAGGGCAGGGGAATGGGGAGGCTACACCTTC
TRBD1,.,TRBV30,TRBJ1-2,CAWSHRGGYGYTF,TGTGCCTGGAGTCACAGGGGGGGGTATGGCTACACCTTC
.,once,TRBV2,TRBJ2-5,CASSEPVGGQETQYF,TGTGCCAGCAGTGAACCAGTAGGGGGACAAGAGACCCAGTACTTC
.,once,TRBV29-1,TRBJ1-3,CSVEESMDTIYF,TGCAGCGTGGAAGAGAGTATGGACACCATATATTTT
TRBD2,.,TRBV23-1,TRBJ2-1,CASSPQTSGVRHSYNEQFF,TGCGCCAGCAGCCCCCAGACTAGCGGGGTACGACACTCCTACAATGAGCAGTTCTTC
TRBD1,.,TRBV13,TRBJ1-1,CASSSRSGTGLLAFF,TGTGCCAGCAGCTCTAGGAGCGGGACAGGGCTCCTAGCTTTCTTT
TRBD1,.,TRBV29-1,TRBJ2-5,CSVERGTGAQTQYF,TGCAGCGTTGAAAGGGGGACAGGGGCCCAGACCCAGTACTTC
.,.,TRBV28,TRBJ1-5,CASSLMQGTQPQHF,TGTGCCAGCAGTTTAATGCAGGGGACACAGCCCCAGCATTTT
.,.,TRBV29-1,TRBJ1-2,CSVEVTRGAFRYTF,TGCAGCGTTGAAGTCACCAGGGGAGCGTTTAGGTACACCTTC
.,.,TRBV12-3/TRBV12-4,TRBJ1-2,CASSLALGGQGYTF,TGTGCCAGCAGTTTAGCGCTAGGGGGGCAGGGCTACACCTTC
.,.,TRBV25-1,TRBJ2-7,CASSEFRGSYEQYF,TGTGCCAGCAGTGAATTTCGGGGATCCTACGAGCAGTACTTC
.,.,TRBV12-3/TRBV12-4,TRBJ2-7,CASSFRTDPYEQYF,TGTGCCAGCAGTTTCCGCACAGACCCCTACGAGCAGTACTTC
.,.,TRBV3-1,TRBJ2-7,CASSQGGVEQYF,TGTGCCAGCAGCCAAGGGGGGGTCGAGCAGTACTTC
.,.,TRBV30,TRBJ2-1,CAWSSGSPENEQFF,TGTGCCTGGAGTTCGGGTTCGCCGGAGAATGAGCAGTTCTTC
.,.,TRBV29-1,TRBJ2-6,CSVISSGANVLTF,TGCAGCGTTATCAGCTCTGGGGCCAACGTCCTGACTTTC
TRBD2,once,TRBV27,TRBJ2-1,CASSTTPTSGSSYNEQFF,TGTGCCAGCAGTACGACACCAACTAGCGGGAGTTCCTACAATGAGCAGTTCTTC
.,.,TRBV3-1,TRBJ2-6,CASSQATRGSSGANVLTF,TGTGCCAGCAGCCAGGCTACTAGAGGATCCTCTGGGGCCAACGTCCTGACTTTC
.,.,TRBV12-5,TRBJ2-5,CASGDTIETQYF,TGTGCTAGTGGGGATACCATAGAGACCCAGTACTTC
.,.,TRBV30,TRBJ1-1,CAWSTADTEAFF,TGTGCCTGGTCGACCGCCGACACTGAAGCTTTCTTT
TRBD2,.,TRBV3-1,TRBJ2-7,CASSQPGLVNHEQYF,TGTGCCAGCAGCCAGCCGGGACTAGTCAACCACGAGCAGTACTTC
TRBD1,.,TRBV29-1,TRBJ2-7,CSAVGGQGTYEQYF,TGCAGCGCGGTCGGCGGACAGGGAACCTACGAGCAGTACTTC
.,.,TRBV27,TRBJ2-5,CASSLSGGRWETQYF,TGTGCCAGCAGTTTATCAGGGGGACGATGGGAGACCCAGTACTTC
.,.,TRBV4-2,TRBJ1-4,CASSQDWTDGNEKLFF,TGTGCCAGCAGCCAAGACTGGACCGACGGTAATGAAAAACTGTTTTTT
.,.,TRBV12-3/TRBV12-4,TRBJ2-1,CASSPPFEKQFF,TGTGCCAGCAGTCCCCCGTTTGAGAAGCAGTTCTTC
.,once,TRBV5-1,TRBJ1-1,CASSLGAGLAEAFF,TGCGCCAGCAGCTTGGGGGCGGGGTTGGCTGAAGCTTTCTTT
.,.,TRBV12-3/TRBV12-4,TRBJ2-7,CASTSRVGRENYEQYF,TGTGCCAGCACCTCCCGGGTGGGTCGGGAAAACTACGAGCAGTACTTC
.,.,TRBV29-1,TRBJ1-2,CSVPGQLRLGYGYTF,TGCAGCGTTCCAGGACAGCTCCGGTTAGGGTATGGCTACACCTTC
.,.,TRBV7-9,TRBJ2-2,CASRWTENTGELFF,TGTGCCAGCAGGTGGACAGAAAACACCGGGGAGCTGTTTTTT
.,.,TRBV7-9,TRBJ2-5,CASSFSGIETQYF,TGTGCCAGCAGCTTTTCAGGGATCGAGACCCAGTACTTC
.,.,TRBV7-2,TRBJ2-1,CASSLGVGFNEQFF,TGTGCCAGCAGCTTAGGGGTGGGTTTCAATGAGCAGTTCTTC
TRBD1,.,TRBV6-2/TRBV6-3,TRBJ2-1,CASRKQGATYNEQFF,TGTGCCAGCAGGAAACAGGGGGCGACCTACAATGAGCAGTTCTTC
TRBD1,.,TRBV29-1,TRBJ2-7,CSVPGQLTYEQYF,TGCAGCGTTCCGGGACAGCTAACCTACGAGCAGTACTTC
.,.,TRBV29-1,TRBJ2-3,CSARGGGTTDTQYF,TGCAGCGCCCGTGGCGGAGGGACCACAGATACGCAGTATTTT